This record concerns one TCR beta chain sequence. Its specificity is unknown. Three rounds of nested PCR, following a modified ARM-PCR protocol, produced the TCRbeta library. TCRdb re-derived calls from the multiplex PCR reads in MiXCR, one entry per CDR3 protein. The sample holds more than 55,000 distinct CDR3 sequences, more than 75% seen once. Trimming stripped 6 bases from V and 5 bases from J, with 16 bases between. Germline lookup yields CDR1 MNHEY and CDR2 SVGEGT. The CDR3 has 14 residues. The data were taken from a study of tumor and adjacent non-tumor tissue in lung cancer. Across the study: Histology: 12 adenocarcinoma, a couple of squamous cell carcinoma, 1 small cell lung cancer.

Points from the study as a whole: Tumor repertoires had a smaller top 100 clone share than normal lung. Significantly higher TCR diversity was found in tumor than normal lung.

The template was RNA from unsorted bulk tissue. The normal lung tissue was taken more than 3 cm from the tumor edge. V is TRBV6-2 or TRBV6-3 and J is TRBJ2-5; D gene unclear. Sequences were obtained from distant non-tumor lung tissue. The receptor's source is a man aged 55-75 years with non-small cell lung cancer. The CDR3 DNA follows: TGTGCCAGCAGCCAGCCGGAGTGGTCTGAGACCCAGTACTTC. It translates to CASSQPEWSETQYF.